The source of this T cell receptor beta chain is a study of blood T cell repertoires in COVID-19. Background on the study: The United States, Italy and Spain were the sources of the acute and convalescent COVID-19 samples.

This clone was counted a single time. This CDR3 contains 15 residues. Trimming took off 4 bases at V and 4 bases at J, with 16 bases between the two ends. Germline V gives CDR1 MNHEY, CDR2 SVGAGI. Measured with immunoSEQ multiplex PCR; TCRdb has only the in-frame clones, and not every one. Found here are around 330,000 clones, more than 70% of them singletons; the top ten hold 1.5% to 2%. Sequencing input: peripheral blood. V gene TRBV6-5 combines with J gene TRBJ1-1, with D unresolved. The sequence came from a woman aged 25-40 years with COVID-19, enrolled during active disease. The CDR3 loop is CASSSGTLGFTEAFF. CDR3 nucleotide sequence: TGTGCCAGCAGTTCCGGTACTCTGGGCTTCACTGAAGCTTTCTTT.